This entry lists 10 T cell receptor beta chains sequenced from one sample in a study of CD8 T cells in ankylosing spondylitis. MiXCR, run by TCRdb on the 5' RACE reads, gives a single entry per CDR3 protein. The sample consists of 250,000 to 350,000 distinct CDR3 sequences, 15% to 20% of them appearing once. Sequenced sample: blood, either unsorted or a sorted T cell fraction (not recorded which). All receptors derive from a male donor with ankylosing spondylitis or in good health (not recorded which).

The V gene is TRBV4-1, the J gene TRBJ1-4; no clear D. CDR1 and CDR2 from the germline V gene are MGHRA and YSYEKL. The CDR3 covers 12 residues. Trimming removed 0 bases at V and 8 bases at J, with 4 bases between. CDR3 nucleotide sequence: TGCGCCAGCAGCCAAGAAAGGGAAAAACTGTTTTTT. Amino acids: CASSQEREKLFF.

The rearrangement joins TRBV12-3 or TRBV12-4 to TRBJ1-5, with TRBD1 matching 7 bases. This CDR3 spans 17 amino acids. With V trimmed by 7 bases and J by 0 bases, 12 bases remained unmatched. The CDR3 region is CASTRGAGIGSNQPQHF. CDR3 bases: TGTGCCAGCACCAGGGGGGCAGGGATTGGTAGCAATCAGCCCCAGCATTTT.

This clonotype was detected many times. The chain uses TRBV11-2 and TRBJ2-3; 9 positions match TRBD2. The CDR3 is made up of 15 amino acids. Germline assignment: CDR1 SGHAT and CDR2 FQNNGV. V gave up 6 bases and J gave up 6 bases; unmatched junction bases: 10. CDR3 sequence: CASRNLRREGDTQYF. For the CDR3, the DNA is TGTGCCAGCAGAAATCTGAGGCGGGAGGGGGATACGCAGTATTTT.

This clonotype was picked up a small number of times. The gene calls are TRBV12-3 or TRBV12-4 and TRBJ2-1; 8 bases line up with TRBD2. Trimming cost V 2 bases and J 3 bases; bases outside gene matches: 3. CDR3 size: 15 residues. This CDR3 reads CASSLKSGGYNEQFF. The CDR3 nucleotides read TGTGCCAGCAGTTTAAAGAGCGGGGGCTACAATGAGCAGTTCTTC.

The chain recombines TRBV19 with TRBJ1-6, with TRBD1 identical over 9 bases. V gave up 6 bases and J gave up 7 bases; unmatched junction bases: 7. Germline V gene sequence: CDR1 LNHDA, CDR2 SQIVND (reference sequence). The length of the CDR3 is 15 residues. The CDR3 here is CASREYRGRNSPLHF. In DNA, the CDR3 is TGTGCCAGTAGGGAATACAGGGGGCGGAATTCACCCCTCCACTTT. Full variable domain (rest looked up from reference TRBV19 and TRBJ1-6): DGGITQSPKYLFRKEGQNVTLSCEQNLNHDAMYWYRQDPGQGLRLIYYSQIVNDFQKGDIAEGYSVSREKKESFPLTVTSAQKNPTAFYLCASREYRGRNSPLHFGNGTRLTVT.

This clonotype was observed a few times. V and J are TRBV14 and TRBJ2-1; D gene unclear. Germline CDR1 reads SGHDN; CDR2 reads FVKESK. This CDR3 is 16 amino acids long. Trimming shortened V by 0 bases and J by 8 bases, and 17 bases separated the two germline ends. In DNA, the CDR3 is TGTGCCAGCAGCCAAGATATGATGGTAGTTCGGGATGAGCAGTTCTTC. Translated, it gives CASSQDMMVVRDEQFF.

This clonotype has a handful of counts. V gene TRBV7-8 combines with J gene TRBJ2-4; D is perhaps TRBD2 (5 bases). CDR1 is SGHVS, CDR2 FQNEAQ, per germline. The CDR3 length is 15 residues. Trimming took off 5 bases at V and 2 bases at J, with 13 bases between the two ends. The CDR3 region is CASSEKSGTKNIQYF. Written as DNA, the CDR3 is TGTGCCAGCAGCGAGAAATCGGGAACCAAAAACATTCAGTACTTC.

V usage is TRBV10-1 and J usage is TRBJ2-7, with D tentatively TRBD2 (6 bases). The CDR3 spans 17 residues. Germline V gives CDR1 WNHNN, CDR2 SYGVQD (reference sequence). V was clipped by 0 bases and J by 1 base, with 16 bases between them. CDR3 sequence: CASSESDCTGGSYEQYV. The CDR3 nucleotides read TGCGCCAGCAGTGAGTCGGACTGTACCGGGGGATCCTACGAGCAGTACGTC.

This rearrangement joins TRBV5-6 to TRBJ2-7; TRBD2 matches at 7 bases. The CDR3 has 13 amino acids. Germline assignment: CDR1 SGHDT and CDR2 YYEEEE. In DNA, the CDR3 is TGTGTCAGCAGCCGGGACTACTCCTACGAGCAGTACGTC. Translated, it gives CVSSRDYSYEQYV.

This CDR3 reads CSAPPAGVPNEQFF. The CDR3 coding sequence is TGCAGTGCCCCCCCGGCGGGAGTTCCGAATGAGCAGTTCTTC. V usage is TRBV20-1 and J usage is TRBJ2-1; TRBD2 aligns across 7 bases. This CDR3 contains 14 residues. After removal of 6 bases from V and 7 bases from J, the junction contained 12 bases not matched to a gene. Germline CDR1 DFQATT, CDR2 SNEGSKA (reference sequence).